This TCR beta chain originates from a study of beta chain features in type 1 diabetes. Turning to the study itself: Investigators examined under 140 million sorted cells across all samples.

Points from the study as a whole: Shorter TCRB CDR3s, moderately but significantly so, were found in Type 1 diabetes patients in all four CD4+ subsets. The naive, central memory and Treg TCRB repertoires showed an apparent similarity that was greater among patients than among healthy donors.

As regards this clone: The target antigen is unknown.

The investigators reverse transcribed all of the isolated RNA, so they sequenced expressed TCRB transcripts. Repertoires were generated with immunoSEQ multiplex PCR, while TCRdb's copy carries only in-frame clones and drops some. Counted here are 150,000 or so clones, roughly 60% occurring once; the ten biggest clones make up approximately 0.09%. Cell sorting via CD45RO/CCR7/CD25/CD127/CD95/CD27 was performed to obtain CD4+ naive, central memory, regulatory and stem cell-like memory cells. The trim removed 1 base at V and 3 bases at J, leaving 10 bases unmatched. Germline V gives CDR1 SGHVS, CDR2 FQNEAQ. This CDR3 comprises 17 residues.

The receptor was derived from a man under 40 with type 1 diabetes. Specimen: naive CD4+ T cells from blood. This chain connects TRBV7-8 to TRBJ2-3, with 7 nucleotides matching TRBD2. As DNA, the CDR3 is TGTGCCAGCAGCTTAGTCTATTGGGGTAGCGGGACAGATACGCAGTATTTT. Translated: CASSLVYWGSGTDTQYF.